This T cell receptor (beta chain) derives from a study of identical twins. The CDR3 consists of 15 residues. After removal of 4 bases from V and 2 bases from J, the junction contained 4 bases not matched to a gene. The germline V gene encodes CDR1 MNHEY and CDR2 SVGAGI. One entry per CDR3 protein results from TCRdb running MiXCR on the 5' RACE reads. The sample carries under 900,000 distinct CDR3 sequences, around a sixth recorded once. The same data also contributed to another study, on T cells expressing NK-cell markers. That paper adds: Researchers got TCR beta repertoires out of sorted CD3+CD56+NKG2C+, CD3+CD56+NKG2C- and CD3+CD56-NKG2C+ T cells. Of the CD8+ T cell pool in about 6 donors, roughly 1.0-8% was accounted for by dominant NKG2C+ clonotypes. Among several donors, these clonotypes also ranked first in the CD3+CD56-NKG2C+ fraction.

The rearrangement joins TRBV6-5 to TRBJ2-3, with 9 bases aligning to TRBD2. Sequencing was done on a sample of PBMCs. The receptor was derived from a woman aged 18 to 35 in good health. The CDR3: CASSFSGGYTDTQYF. The CDR3 DNA reads TGTGCCAGCAGTTTCAGCGGGGGGTACACAGATACGCAGTATTTT.